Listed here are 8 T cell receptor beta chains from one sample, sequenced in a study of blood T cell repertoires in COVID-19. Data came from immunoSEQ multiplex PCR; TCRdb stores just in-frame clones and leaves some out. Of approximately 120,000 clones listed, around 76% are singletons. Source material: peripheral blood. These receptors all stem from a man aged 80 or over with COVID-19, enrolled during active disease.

This CDR3 reads CASSQDDAGRYGYTF. CDR3 sequence (DNA): TGCGCCAGCAGCCAAGACGACGCAGGGAGGTATGGCTACACCTTC. The rearrangement uses TRBV4-3 and TRBJ1-2, with D perhaps TRBD1 (5 bases). This CDR3 comprises 15 residues. Per the germline V gene, CDR1 is LGHNA and CDR2 is YSLEER. V lost 0 bases and J 5 bases, leaving 13 bases between the germline ends.

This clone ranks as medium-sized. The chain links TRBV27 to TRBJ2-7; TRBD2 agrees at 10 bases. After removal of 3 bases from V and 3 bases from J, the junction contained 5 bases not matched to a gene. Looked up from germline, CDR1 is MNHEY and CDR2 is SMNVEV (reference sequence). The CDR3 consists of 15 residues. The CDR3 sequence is CASSFLAGAHYEQYF. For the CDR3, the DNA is TGTGCCAGCAGTTTTCTAGCGGGGGCCCACTACGAGCAGTACTTC.

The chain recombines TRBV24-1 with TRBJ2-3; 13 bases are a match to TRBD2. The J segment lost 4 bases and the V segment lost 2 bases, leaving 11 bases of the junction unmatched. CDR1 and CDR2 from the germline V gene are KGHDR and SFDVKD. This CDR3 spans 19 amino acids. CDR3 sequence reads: CATSDYTGLAGEQPDTQYF. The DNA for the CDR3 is TGTGCCACCAGTGATTACACCGGACTAGCGGGAGAGCAGCCAGATACGCAGTATTTT.

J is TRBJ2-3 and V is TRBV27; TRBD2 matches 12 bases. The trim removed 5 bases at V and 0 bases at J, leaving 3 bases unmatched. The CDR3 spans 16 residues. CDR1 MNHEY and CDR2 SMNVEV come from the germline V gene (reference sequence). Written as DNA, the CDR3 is TGTGCCAGCAGTCTCGGACTAGCGGGGAGCACAGATACGCAGTATTTT. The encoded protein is CASSLGLAGSTDTQYF.

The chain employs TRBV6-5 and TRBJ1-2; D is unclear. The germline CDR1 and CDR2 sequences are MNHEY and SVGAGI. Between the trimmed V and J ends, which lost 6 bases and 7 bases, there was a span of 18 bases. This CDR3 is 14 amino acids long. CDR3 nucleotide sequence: TGTGCCAGCAGAAGCGGGAACAGCCCCCTTGGCTACACCTTC. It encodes CASRSGNSPLGYTF.

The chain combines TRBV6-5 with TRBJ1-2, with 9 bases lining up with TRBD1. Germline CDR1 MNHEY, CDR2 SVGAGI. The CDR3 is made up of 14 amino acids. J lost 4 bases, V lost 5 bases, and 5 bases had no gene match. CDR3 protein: CASSTGQGGYGYTF. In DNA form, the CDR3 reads TGTGCCAGCAGTACGGGACAGGGCGGCTATGGCTACACCTTC.

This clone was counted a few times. The CDR3 DNA sequence: TGTGCCGCATCGGACAGGGGTTGGACCGCTTTCTTT. It specifies CAASDRGWTAFF. V and J are TRBV10-3 and TRBJ1-1; the match to TRBD1 covers 9 bases. V trimming: 11 bases; J trimming: 11 bases; junction bases outside the gene matches: 12. The CDR3 runs 12 residues. Germline V gives CDR1 ENHRY, CDR2 SYGVKD.

CDR3 in DNA: TGCGCCAGCAGCCAAGACAGGGGGGAACAGCCCCAGCATTTT. Translation gives CASSQDRGEQPQHF. The V call is TRBV4-1, the J call TRBJ1-5; 7 positions match TRBD1. This CDR3 is built from 14 residues. The V gene's germline CDR1 is MGHRA and CDR2 YSYEKL. The V and J ends lost 0 bases and 7 bases, in that order; junction bases with no gene match: 3.